This T cell receptor (beta chain) originates from a study of control samples from healthy donors and cancer patients. Germline V gene sequence: CDR1 MNHEY, CDR2 SVGAGI. The CDR3 consists of 14 residues. The V gene lost 0 bases and the J gene lost 4 bases, with 9 bases spanning the gap. The method was immunoSEQ multiplex PCR; TCRdb's version includes in-frame clones alone and lacks a portion of them. In the table there are some 120,000 clones, roughly nine tenths of which are singletons. The chain employs TRBV6-5 and TRBJ1-2; unclear D gene. The TCR comes from a woman between 45 and 60 years old with colorectal cancer. The sequencing sample was made of PBMCs. CDR3 DNA: TGTGCCAGCAGTTACTCGCAAGAATCCTATGGCTACACCTTC. The encoded protein is CASSYSQESYGYTF.